Shown below are 10 T cell receptor beta chains from a single sample sequenced in a study of radiation and T cells in renal cell carcinoma (dated by TCRdb to between 2020 and 2021). Explained via the paper, the time point label denotes: blood 2 weeks post-SBRT. The treatment or condition label for this specimen denotes: 15 Gy SBRT to primary tumor, nephrectomy 4 weeks later. Libraries were made using the immunoSEQ multiplex PCR assay. Here the immuneACCESS table is served through TCRdb, limited to in-frame sequences with V and J called. Missing clones are a known gap in these copies; in checked studies unresolved V genes cover under half, and the rest lacks a known reason. Here the sample has some 72,000 clones; roughly 82% occur a single time. The ten biggest clones cover approximately 6% of the sample. The source was blood, collected from a patient whose treatment included radiotherapy and nephrectomy. Receptor source: a man aged 60-69 years with renal cell carcinoma.

The J gene is TRBJ2-3, the V gene TRBV9; 7 nucleotides agree with TRBD1. V was pared by 3 bases and J by 1 base, with 5 bases of the junction left unmatched. CDR3 length equals 15 residues. CDR1 and CDR2 (germline): SGDLS, YYNGEE. The CDR3 is CASSGQGEGTDTQYF. The CDR3 bases are TGTGCCAGCAGCGGACAGGGTGAGGGCACAGATACGCAGTATTTT. Based on the CDR3 plus reference TRBV9 and TRBJ2-3, the full variable domain is DSGVTQTPKHLITATGQRVTLRCSPRSGDLSVYWYQQSLDQGLQFLIQYYNGEERAKGNILERFSAQQFPDLHSELNLSSLELGDSALYFCASSGQGEGTDTQYFGPGTRLTVL.

V is TRBV27 and J is TRBJ2-6, with 8 positions matching TRBD1. This CDR3 contains 16 residues. With 5 bases clipped from V and 1 base from J, the junction kept 4 bases outside the gene matches. CDR1 MNHEY and CDR2 SMNVEV come from the germline V gene (reference sequence). Here the CDR3 reads CASSPQGGSGANVLTF. CDR3 sequence (DNA): TGTGCCAGCAGTCCACAGGGGGGATCTGGGGCCAACGTCCTGACTTTC.

The chain links TRBV27 to TRBJ2-2; no firm D call. Trimming shortened V by 4 bases and J by 6 bases, and 6 bases separated the two germline ends. The CDR3 has 12 residues. The germline V gene encodes CDR1 MNHEY and CDR2 SMNVEV (reference sequence). The CDR3 DNA reads as TGTGCCAGCAGTTCCTTCCCCGGGGAGCTGTTTTTT. Its translation: CASSSFPGELFF.

This clone came up once. The rearrangement links TRBV20-1 to TRBJ2-1; D unresolved. The CDR3 is 10 residues long. Deletions cut 3 bases from V and 12 bases from J, with 9 bases between. The germline V gene has CDR1 DFQATT and CDR2 SNEGSKA (reference sequence). The CDR3 DNA is TGCAGTGCTAGTTTGGTTTGGCAGTTCTTC. Protein: CSASLVWQFF.

CDR3 coding DNA: TGTGCCAGCAATTCGCCGGGAGCTAAAGAGACCCAGTACTTC. Its translation: CASNSPGAKETQYF. The V call is TRBV6-1, the J call TRBJ2-5; D possibly corresponds to TRBD2 (6 bases). V was trimmed by 7 bases and J by 3 bases, leaving 15 bases between them. The germline CDR1 and CDR2 sequences are MNHNS and SASEGT. CDR3 length: 14 amino acids.

This clone came up a few times. The rearrangement uses TRBV18 and TRBJ1-1; 8 bases match TRBD1. Looked up from germline, CDR1 is KGHSH and CDR2 is LQKENI. V lost 2 bases and J lost 1; bases outside the gene matches: 3. There are 15 residues in the CDR3. The CDR3 loop reads CASSPTGGWNTEAFF. CDR3 coding DNA: TGTGCCAGCTCACCAACAGGGGGGTGGAACACTGAAGCTTTCTTT.

The chain has TRBV4-2 and TRBJ2-7; D perhaps matches TRBD1 (5 bases). This CDR3 region has 15 residues. Germline lookup yields CDR1 LGHNA and CDR2 YNFKEQ. The ends were cut back, 0 bases at V and 7 bases at J, with 16 bases in the middle. In nucleotides, the CDR3 is TGTGCCAGCAGCCAAGATGAACCCGGCAGGGAAGAGCAGTACTTC. Translated: CASSQDEPGREEQYF.

The chain combines TRBV2 with TRBJ2-2, with TRBD1 matching over 9 bases. The CDR3 runs 14 residues. Unmatched junction bases numbered 5, after V lost 6 bases and J lost 6 bases. CDR1 is SNHLY, CDR2 FYNNEI, per germline. As DNA, the CDR3 is TGTGCCAGCAGGGGGGGACAGGGCCCCGGGGAGCTGTTTTTT. Protein sequence: CASRGGQGPGELFF.

The table lists this clone with a few counts. The V call is TRBV2, the J call TRBJ1-1, with D unresolved. Trimming pared 10 bases from V and 11 bases from J, leaving 17 bases between. This CDR3 is 11 amino acids long. CDR1 and CDR2 (germline): SNHLY, FYNNEI. The CDR3 DNA sequence: TGTGCCACCTCACAGACCCTGGGGGCTTTCTTT. Encoded protein: CATSQTLGAFF.

This clone was detected only a few times. The V and J genes are TRBV7-9 and TRBJ1-5, with a weak D call TRBD1 (6 bases). The CDR3 spans 15 residues. The ends were cut back, 5 bases at V and 2 bases at J, with 13 bases in the middle. Germline V gene data show CDR1 as SEHNR and CDR2 as FQNEAQ (reference sequence). CDR3 nucleotide sequence: TGTGCCAGCAGCAGGGACAAGGATGGCAATCAGCCCCAGCATTTT. Its protein product is CASSRDKDGNQPQHF.